This T cell receptor (beta chain) was sequenced in a study of OX40 agonist ivuxolimab in advanced cancers. Study-level information: Ivuxolimab, an antibody acting as an agonist of OX40 (CD134), was used to treat patients.

The protocol was immunoSEQ multiplex PCR, while the TCRdb copy is restricted to in-frame clones and leaves out a portion. The data contain about 110,000 clones, about nine tenths of them seen just once; the ten biggest clones take up 0.25% to 0.3%. Blood draws occurred at baseline, cycle 4 day 1, and cycle 7 day 1. The CDR3 runs 12 residues. Trimming stripped 4 bases from V and 10 bases from J, with 16 bases between. In germline, CDR1 is GTSNPN, CDR2 SVGIG (reference sequence). The source of this sequence is an adult with an advanced solid tumor such as melanoma, head and neck, liver or kidney cancer. This chain joins TRBV30 and TRBJ1-2, with D possibly being TRBD1 (5 bases). The sequenced sample was CD4+ or CD8+ T cells sorted from blood, obtained in a trial of the OX40 agonist ivuxolimab. The CDR3: CAWKPQGVDYTF. CDR3 nucleotides: TGTGCCTGGAAACCCCAGGGAGTGGACTACACCTTC.